A single sample gave rise to the 22 T cell receptor beta chains below, sequenced in a study of patients and donors after allogeneic stem cell transplantation. TCRdb independently ran MiXCR on the RT-PCR reads; one entry per CDR3 protein. The table includes about a million distinct CDR3 sequences, around 17% detected once. Sequencing used blood, either unsorted or a sorted T cell fraction (not recorded which). Receptor source: a human donor who was either an allogeneic HSCT recipient or a stem cell or donor lymphocyte infusion donor (not recorded which). It is not recorded whose cells these are; they may come from a transplant donor.

V gene TRBV9 combines with J gene TRBJ2-3, with D unclear. Germline V gene sequence: CDR1 SGDLS, CDR2 YYNGEE. V was pared by 0 bases and J by 3 bases, with 8 bases between. This CDR3 comprises 14 residues. CDR3 DNA: TGTGCCAGCAGCGTAGCCCTTCCGACAGATACGCAGTATTTT. As protein: CASSVALPTDTQYF.

This clonotype was found a few times. The chain couples TRBV7-9 to TRBJ2-7; TRBD2 matches 9 bases. Germline values: CDR1 SEHNR, CDR2 FQNEAQ (reference sequence). The CDR3 length is 14 residues. After removal of 3 bases from V and 7 bases from J, the junction contained 7 bases not matched to a gene. The CDR3 coding sequence is TGTGCCAGCAGCTTCGGACTAGCGCCTGGGGAGCAGTACTTC. This encodes CASSFGLAPGEQYF.

The chain uses TRBV6-1 and TRBJ2-1; 9 nucleotides line up with TRBD2. This CDR3 spans 16 amino acids. Germline V CDR1 and CDR2: MNHNS, SASEGT. Trimming cost V 4 bases and J 8 bases; bases outside gene matches: 12. CDR3 protein: CASSANLAGWAHEQFF. CDR3 DNA: TGTGCCAGCAGTGCGAACCTAGCGGGATGGGCCCATGAGCAGTTCTTC.

This clonotype was seen a few times. The chain couples TRBV6-5 to TRBJ2-1, with TRBD2 as a possible D gene (6 bases). The V gene lost 0 bases and the J gene lost 3 bases, with 15 bases spanning the gap. The CDR3 spans 17 residues. The germline CDR1 and CDR2 sequences are MNHEY and SVGAGI. For the CDR3, the DNA is TGTGCCAGCAGTTACTCGGGAGTCGGGAGAAACTACAATGAGCAGTTCTTC. Protein: CASSYSGVGRNYNEQFF.

The chain recombines TRBV12-5 with TRBJ1-2; no firm D call. Germline lookup yields CDR1 LGHNT and CDR2 FRNRAP. V dropped 4 bases and J dropped 4 bases, with 13 bases sitting between them. CDR3 size: 14 residues. CDR3 sequence reads: CASGSGRTSYGYTF. The CDR3 coding sequence is TGTGCTAGTGGTTCAGGACGGACCTCCTATGGCTACACCTTC.

The chain combines TRBV5-1 with TRBJ2-7; D unresolved. CDR3 length: 14 residues. Germline V gives CDR1 SGHRS, CDR2 YFSETQ. Between the trimmed V and J ends, which lost 1 base and 2 bases, there was a span of 10 bases. The CDR3 DNA follows: TGCGCCAGCAGCTTGCAGCCAGAGACCTACGAGCAGTACTTC. Protein product: CASSLQPETYEQYF.

The CDR3 is CASTQYGPLSNYGYTF. The CDR3 DNA reads as TGCGCCAGCACCCAATACGGACCCCTTTCTAACTATGGCTACACCTTC. V and J are TRBV5-1 and TRBJ1-2, with D uncertain. Deletions cut 6 bases from V and 0 bases from J, with 18 bases between. CDR1 SGHRS and CDR2 YFSETQ come from the germline V gene. The CDR3 covers 16 residues.

This clonotype was observed a few times. The chain couples TRBV6-5 to TRBJ1-5; D gene unclear. Germline CDR1 and CDR2: MNHEY and SVGAGI. V was cut by 0 bases and J by 2 bases, with 8 bases left in between. CDR3 size: 15 residues. The DNA for the CDR3 is TGTGCCAGCAGTTACTCGAGGGCAGGCAATCAGCCCCAGCATTTT. Its protein product is CASSYSRAGNQPQHF.

The V call is TRBV4-2, the J call TRBJ2-3, with a tentative D call TRBD1 (5 bases). The CDR3 runs 18 residues. The V end lost 0 bases, the J end lost 2 bases, and 18 bases lay between the germline ends. CDR1 is LGHNA and CDR2 is YNFKEQ in the germline V gene. In nucleotides, the CDR3 is TGTGCCAGCAGCCAAGATACAGGAGCCGCCTCCCTCACAGATACGCAGTATTTT. It encodes CASSQDTGAASLTDTQYF.

The chain links TRBV7-9 to TRBJ2-3; D is unclear. Germline values: CDR1 SEHNR, CDR2 FQNEAQ (reference sequence). The CDR3 loop spans 12 amino acids. The V end was cut by 7 bases, the J end by 4 bases, with 9 bases between. Written as DNA, the CDR3 is TGTGCCAGCACTCCCTATCCAGATACGCAGTATTTT. This sequence encodes CASTPYPDTQYF.

The chain combines TRBV7-2 with TRBJ1-1; tentative D call: TRBD1 (6 bases). V was trimmed by 5 bases and J by 5 bases, leaving 21 bases between them. Germline V gene lookup returns CDR1 SGHTA and CDR2 FQGNSA. This CDR3 spans 16 amino acids. The DNA of the CDR3 is TGTGCCAGCAGCAGGGGGGGCAGGCCCCTAGGGACTGAAGCTTTCTTT. The encoded protein is CASSRGGRPLGTEAFF.

The chain links TRBV5-1 to TRBJ2-1; 8 bases map to TRBD2. With V trimmed by 6 bases and J by 9 bases, 14 bases remained unmatched. In germline, CDR1 is SGHRS, CDR2 YFSETQ. The CDR3 is 15 amino acids. Written as DNA, the CDR3 is TGCGCCAGCATGCTTGGTAGCGGGACGGGAGGTGAGCAGTTCTTC. Encoded protein: CASMLGSGTGGEQFF.

The gene calls are TRBV11-1 and TRBJ2-5; D ambiguous. The germline V gene encodes CDR1 SGHAT and CDR2 FQDESV (reference sequence). The CDR3 is 15 amino acids. Trimming cost V 3 bases and J 5 bases, with 16 bases left between them. CDR3 in amino acids: CASSFGASSMETQYF. The CDR3 DNA is TGTGCCAGCAGCTTTGGAGCCTCTAGTATGGAGACCCAGTACTTC. The variable domain in full, with the rest retrieved from reference TRBV11-1 and TRBJ2-5, is EAEVAQSPRYKITEKSQAVAFWCDPISGHATLYWYRQILGQGPELLVQFQDESVVDDSQLPKDRFSAERLKGVDSTLKIQPAELGDSAMYLCASSFGASSMETQYFGPGTRLLVL.

This clonotype has just a few counts. The rearrangement links TRBV5-8 to TRBJ2-1; TRBD1 is a possible D gene (5 bases). The length of the CDR3 is 15 residues. Trimming took off 0 bases at V and 0 bases at J, with 7 bases between the two ends. Germline V gene lookup returns CDR1 SGHTS and CDR2 YDEGEE. DNA for the CDR3: TGTGCCAGCAGCTTGGTAGGGGTCTCCTACAATGAGCAGTTCTTC. Its translation is CASSLVGVSYNEQFF.

This chain joins TRBV9 and TRBJ2-3, with TRBD1 as a possible D gene (5 bases). The length of the CDR3 is 16 residues. Germline V lookup: CDR1 SGDLS, CDR2 YYNGEE. V lost 4 bases to trimming and J lost 6 bases, with 21 bases between them. The CDR3 DNA follows: TGTGCCAGCAGCCCAGGAAGGGGTCAATTGAGCGATACGCAGTATTTT. Translating gives CASSPGRGQLSDTQYF. Using reference TRBV9 and TRBJ2-3 for the parts outside the CDR3, the full variable domain is DSGVTQTPKHLITATGQRVTLRCSPRSGDLSVYWYQQSLDQGLQFLIQYYNGEERAKGNILERFSAQQFPDLHSELNLSSLELGDSALYFCASSPGRGQLSDTQYFGPGTRLTVL.

This clonotype was observed a few times. CDR3 DNA sequence: TGCGCCAGCAGCCCTGACTCATCTCCAGATACGCAGTATTTT. Encoded protein: CASSPDSSPDTQYF. This rearrangement joins TRBV5-1 to TRBJ2-3; D ambiguous. CDR3 length: 14 amino acids. Looked up from germline, CDR1 is SGHRS and CDR2 is YFSETQ. Between the trimmed V and J ends, which lost 4 bases and 4 bases, there was a span of 13 bases.

The CDR3 coding sequence is TGCAGTGCTAGTTGGCAGAAAAACGAGCAGTACTTC. It is translated as CSASWQKNEQYF. This chain connects TRBV20-1 to TRBJ2-7; D ambiguous. V was clipped by 3 bases and J by 5 bases, with 11 bases between them. CDR3 length: 12 residues. Looked up from germline, CDR1 is DFQATT and CDR2 is SNEGSKA (reference sequence).

The chain has TRBV4-3 and TRBJ1-5; D uncertain. This CDR3 comprises 15 residues. Trimming took 0 bases from V and 0 from J, leaving 6 bases between them. Germline values: CDR1 LGHNA, CDR2 YSLEER. CDR3 protein: CASSQEADSNQPQHF. Written as DNA, the CDR3 is TGCGCCAGCAGCCAAGAGGCAGATAGCAATCAGCCCCAGCATTTT.

The chain has TRBV12-3 or TRBV12-4 and TRBJ1-4; D perhaps matches TRBD1 (5 bases). This CDR3 has 15 amino acids. V was cut by 4 bases and J by 1 base, with 10 bases left in between. This CDR3 is CASSYGGVTNEKLFF. The DNA of the CDR3 is TGTGCCAGCAGTTACGGGGGAGTAACTAATGAAAAACTGTTTTTT.

This clonotype has more than one count but fewer than ten. This rearrangement joins TRBV2 to TRBJ2-1, with a tentative D call TRBD2 (6 bases). Trimming took off 7 bases at V and 0 bases at J, with 10 bases between the two ends. The CDR3 has 14 amino acids. Looked up from germline, CDR1 is SNHLY and CDR2 is FYNNEI. CDR3 sequence (DNA): TGTGCCAGCACCGCGACTAGCTCCTACAATGAGCAGTTCTTC. Protein sequence: CASTATSSYNEQFF.

This clonotype has only a few counts. This chain's CDR3 is CATLGRGEDTQYF. The CDR3 DNA is TGTGCCACCCTCGGCCGGGGGGAAGATACGCAGTATTTT. The rearrangement joins TRBV25-1 to TRBJ2-3; 7 bases match TRBD2. The CDR3 extends over 13 amino acids. Germline values: CDR1 MGHDK, CDR2 SYGVNS. V shed 10 bases, J shed 5 bases, and the junction held 9 bases outside the gene matches.

This clonotype has more than one count but fewer than ten. The chain uses TRBV29-1 and TRBJ1-2; D is unclear. The ends were cut back, 3 bases at V and 1 base at J, with 3 bases in the middle. The CDR3 runs 11 residues. Germline CDR1 reads SQVTM; CDR2 reads ANQGSEA. The CDR3 DNA reads TGCAGCGTTGAGCGTAACTATGGCTACACCTTC. Protein product: CSVERNYGYTF.